A selection of T cell receptor beta chains follows, all from one sample in a study of CD8 T cells in ankylosing spondylitis. TCRdb analysed the 5' RACE reads with MiXCR anew, one entry per CDR3 protein. The sample records nearly 350,000 distinct CDR3 sequences, roughly 14% being singletons. Sequencing was carried out using blood, either unsorted or a sorted T cell fraction (not recorded which). The receptors were sampled from a male donor with ankylosing spondylitis or in good health (not recorded which). Both conserved end residues are part of each CDR3.

v_call: TRBV10-3; cdr3_aa: CAISESSWDSQETQYF
v_call: TRBV12-5; cdr3_aa: CTFSLRASSASSYNEQFF
v_call: TRBV9; cdr3_aa: CASSADRDSGANVLTF
v_call: TRBV2; cdr3_aa: CASSSLKGASPYGYTF
v_call: TRBV5-1; cdr3_aa: CASRFDTNYGYTF
v_call: TRBV3-1; cdr3_aa: CASSQDEGLLQETQYF
v_call: TRBV3-1; cdr3_aa: CASSRDAAKNIQYF
v_call: TRBV12-3/TRBV12-4; cdr3_aa: CASRLTGELFF
v_call: TRBV10-3; cdr3_aa: CAISNTTGGQPQHF
v_call: TRBV3-1; cdr3_aa: CASSQGGHSAYEQYF
v_call: TRBV20-1; cdr3_aa: CSAPGQGVYEQYF
v_call: TRBV12-3/TRBV12-4; cdr3_aa: CASSLSGRGIEQFF
v_call: TRBV7-9; cdr3_aa: CASSPSGRVYNEQFF
v_call: TRBV29-1; cdr3_aa: CSVHGHTDAEAFF
v_call: TRBV29-1; cdr3_aa: CSGLQGAREQFF
v_call: TRBV3-1; cdr3_aa: CASSQEGRRGLSYEQYF